The rows below give T cell receptor beta chains drawn from one sample of a study of blood T cells in healthy people across ages. TCRdb reanalysed the 5' RACE reads using MiXCR and keeps one entry per CDR3 protein. Of some 900,000 distinct CDR3 sequences in the sample, 45% to 50% were seen once. The sequencing input was blood. The receptors stem from a man aged 30 to 45 in good health. Both conserved end residues are trimmed from each CDR3. D genes are given only for firm matches. Clone sizes are given selectively: once, few, many, or a class where the clone is expanded.

NA TRBV12-3/TRBV12-4 few 11 ASSLGLNYGYT
NA TRBV10-3 NA 10 AISEIVDEQY
NA TRBV7-2 NA 10 ASSLVFHEQY
NA TRBV29-1 NA 12 SLKAGTFGDTQY
NA TRBV7-2 NA 11 ASSSQGLDGYT
TRBD2 TRBV6-4 NA 12 ASSGLAGGDEQF
NA TRBV7-6 few 12 ASSLGGYNQPQH
TRBD2 TRBV7-2 NA 14 ASSLALAGGANEQF
NA TRBV7-9 NA 13 ASSLEAGITYEQY
NA TRBV27 few 13 ASSLSGRNNEKLF
TRBD1 TRBV3-1 few 13 ASSRGQGASYGYT
TRBD2 TRBV7-2 NA 13 ASSLDRGRGDTQY
NA TRBV2 NA 9 ASISGNEQY
NA TRBV19 NA 10 ASSIACQVQF
NA TRBV4-1 NA 11 ASSQEVQRTQY
TRBD2 TRBV28 NA 14 ASSSNSGGLNNEQF
TRBD2 TRBV5-5 NA 15 ASSLGTSGATYNEQF